In its sample, the clone carrying this T cell receptor (beta chain) was seen a few times. This sample is part of a study of cytomegalovirus exposure and HLA in healthy donors. In the study overall: Unique TCR beta sequences numbering around 110 million came from roughly 180 million T cells in an earlier analysis. A data release that came early held approximately 85 million unique TCRs from HLA-typed donors.

Researchers ran the PCR with 60 Vbeta and 13 Jbeta primers. Clones were sequenced by immunoSEQ multiplex PCR, and TCRdb holds only the in-frame ones, with some missing. The sample consists of about 150,000 clones, over 75% of them appearing once. Per germline, CDR1 MGHRA and CDR2 YSYEKL. V was clipped by 4 bases and J by 5 bases; unmatched bases: 3. The length of the CDR3 is 14 residues. J is TRBJ2-7 and V is TRBV4-1, with 12 nucleotides matching TRBD2. The sequence derives from a man aged 30-40 years in good health and CMV-seropositive. The source material was PBMCs. CDR3 in DNA: TGCGCCAGCAGCCGGACTAGCGGGACCCACGAGCAGTACTTC. Residues: CASSRTSGTHEQYF.